The 19 T cell receptor beta chains given below trace back to one sample, sequenced in a study of T cell repertoires in cytomegalovirus infection. TCRdb reprocessed the reads via MiXCR and lists one record per CDR3 protein. Here the sample spans hundreds of thousands of distinct CDR3 sequences, roughly 15% being singletons. Sequenced input: PBMCs. All receptors derive from a human donor in good health (CMV status not recorded). Some clones in this sample may be carry-over from other donors' samples.

This chain joins TRBV20-1 and TRBJ2-2, with D hard to call. V lost 6 bases and J lost 6, with 8 bases in between. Germline loops: CDR1 DFQATT, CDR2 SNEGSKA (reference sequence). CDR3 length: 11 residues. The DNA of the CDR3 is TGCAGTGCCCTAGGTTCCGGGGAGCTGTTTTTT. Amino acid sequence: CSALGSGELFF.

This chain links TRBV20-1 with TRBJ2-7; 8 bases agree with TRBD1. Losses at the gene ends were 0 bases for V and 5 bases for J; bases not matched to a gene: 9. This CDR3 contains 15 residues. Germline CDR1 DFQATT, CDR2 SNEGSKA (reference sequence). CDR3 loop: CSARDIRTGSDEQYF. For the CDR3, the DNA is TGCAGTGCTAGAGATATACGGACAGGGAGCGACGAGCAGTACTTC.

This clonotype was seen many times. This sequence joins TRBV7-9 and TRBJ2-4; D not resolved. CDR3 length equals 12 residues. V was pared by 5 bases and J by 6 bases, with 8 bases between. Germline lookup yields CDR1 SEHNR and CDR2 FQNEAQ (reference sequence). This CDR3 reads CASSPPGNIQYF. CDR3 nucleotides: TGTGCCAGCAGCCCTCCAGGAAACATTCAGTACTTC.

The chain is built from TRBV12-3 or TRBV12-4 and TRBJ2-3; TRBD2 agrees at 13 bases. The CDR3 covers 16 residues. Germline trimming cut 2 bases from V and 5 bases from J; bases unmatched to any gene: 4. The CDR3 nucleotides are TGTGCCAGCAGTTTAACTAGCGGGGGGGCCGTAGATACGCAGTATTTT. It is translated as CASSLTSGGAVDTQYF.

This clonotype was recorded at least ten times. The chain recombines TRBV6-1 with TRBJ2-7; D might be TRBD2 (5 bases). CDR1 and CDR2 (germline): MNHNS, SASEGT. With 2 bases removed from V and 3 bases from J, the gap between germline ends came to 11 bases. This CDR3 region has 14 residues. The chain's CDR3 is CASSEIGGNYEQYF. The CDR3 nucleotides are TGTGCCAGCAGTGAAATAGGAGGAAACTACGAGCAGTACTTC.

This clonotype was seen at least ten times. The chain is built from TRBV7-2 and TRBJ1-5; D remains unclear. The germline V and J ends were trimmed by 1 base and 0 bases, with 7 bases remaining between them. This CDR3 is built from 15 residues. CDR1 is SGHTA and CDR2 is FQGNSA in the germline V gene. This CDR3 is CASSLVAGSNQPQHF. CDR3 DNA sequence: TGTGCCAGCAGCTTAGTCGCAGGTAGCAATCAGCCCCAGCATTTT.

This clonotype has only a few counts. V gene TRBV19 combines with J gene TRBJ2-5; TRBD2 is a possible D gene (5 bases). The germline V gene has CDR1 LNHDA and CDR2 SQIVND (reference sequence). The CDR3 is 13 amino acids. V was pared by 6 bases and J by 2 bases, with 10 bases between. This CDR3 reads CASRAAAQETQYF. DNA for the CDR3: TGTGCCAGTAGGGCAGCGGCACAAGAGACCCAGTACTTC.

The V and J genes are TRBV28 and TRBJ1-2; 10 bases align to TRBD1. In germline, CDR1 is MDHEN, CDR2 SYDVKM. The CDR3 consists of 15 residues. V trimming: 6 bases; J trimming: 7 bases; junction bases outside the gene matches: 11. The CDR3 nucleotides are TGTGCCAGCAGGGAGACGAGGACAGGGGGTCGTGGCTACACCTTC. This encodes CASRETRTGGRGYTF.

Ten or more counts support this clonotype. The chain links TRBV7-6 to TRBJ2-3; 16 nucleotides align to TRBD2. After removal of 5 bases from V and 8 bases from J, the junction contained 7 bases not matched to a gene. Per the germline V gene, CDR1 is SGHVS and CDR2 is FNYEAQ. CDR3 length: 16 residues. DNA of the CDR3: TGTGCCAGCAGCCAGGGACTAGCGGGGGGGCGGGGTACGCAGTATTTT. Translating it yields CASSQGLAGGRGTQYF.

This clonotype was recorded a few times. The chain joins TRBV6-5 to TRBJ2-2; D remains ambiguous. CDR1 and CDR2 (germline): MNHEY, SVGAGI. This CDR3 contains 15 residues. Trimming took off 2 bases at V and 0 bases at J, with 7 bases between the two ends. CDR3 DNA sequence: TGTGCCAGCAGTTACCGGGCGGCGAACACCGGGGAGCTGTTTTTT. It codes for CASSYRAANTGELFF.

This rearrangement joins TRBV4-1 to TRBJ1-2; 9 bases are shared with TRBD1. Germline V lookup: CDR1 MGHRA, CDR2 YSYEKL. J gave up 4 bases and V 0 bases, and 9 bases lay outside the gene matches. This CDR3 has 17 amino acids. The CDR3 sequence: CASSQEMDRGSAYGYTF. In DNA form, the CDR3 reads TGCGCCAGCAGCCAAGAAATGGACAGGGGCAGTGCCTATGGCTACACCTTC.

This clonotype showed up many times. The chain joins TRBV7-2 to TRBJ2-1; D is perhaps TRBD2 (5 bases). The CDR3 totals 13 residues. The V gene's germline CDR1 is SGHTA and CDR2 FQGNSA. The V end lost 5 bases, the J end lost 5 bases, and 10 bases lay between the germline ends. This chain's CDR3 is CASSPPTNNEQFF. DNA of the CDR3: TGTGCCAGCAGCCCCCCGACTAACAATGAGCAGTTCTTC.

This clonotype was detected a few times. CDR3 amino acids: CSARDPSDDRGVYSNQPQHF. CDR3 DNA sequence: TGCAGTGCTAGAGATCCCTCCGACGACAGGGGAGTATATAGCAATCAGCCCCAGCATTTT. This rearrangement joins TRBV20-1 to TRBJ1-5, with 8 bases matching TRBD1. Trimming cost V 0 bases and J 0 bases; bases outside gene matches: 16. The CDR3 covers 20 residues. Looked up from germline, CDR1 is DFQATT and CDR2 is SNEGSKA (reference sequence).

The chain employs TRBV19 and TRBJ2-3; 12 bases are shared with TRBD2. From germline, CDR1 is LNHDA and CDR2 SQIVND (reference sequence). The CDR3 extends over 15 amino acids. The junction had 8 bases not matched to a gene; V was cut back by 8 bases and J by 5 bases. CDR3 in DNA: TGTGCCAGTCGCTCCCGGACTAGCGGGGAAGATACGCAGTATTTT. Translated: CASRSRTSGEDTQYF.

V usage is TRBV20-1 and J usage is TRBJ2-7; D is possibly TRBD2 (7 bases). Trimming pared 1 base from V and 2 bases from J, leaving 21 bases between. Looked up from germline, CDR1 is DFQATT and CDR2 is SNEGSKA (reference sequence). This CDR3 has 17 residues. In nucleotides, the CDR3 is TGCAGTGCTAGAGGAGAGGGGGACTATAGAGACCCCTACGAGCAGTACTTC. Protein product: CSARGEGDYRDPYEQYF.

V and J are TRBV19 and TRBJ1-5; no definite D call. This CDR3 spans 15 amino acids. Between the trimmed V and J ends, which lost 3 bases and 2 bases, there was a span of 11 bases. Germline lookup yields CDR1 LNHDA and CDR2 SQIVND (reference sequence). DNA of the CDR3: TGTGCCAGTAGTATTGGCGGGCTTGGCAATCAGCCCCAGCATTTT. Residues: CASSIGGLGNQPQHF.

The rearrangement uses TRBV3-1 and TRBJ2-3; D possibly corresponds to TRBD2 (6 bases). The CDR3 spans 16 residues. V gave up 0 bases and J gave up 4 bases, with 14 bases separating them. CDR1 and CDR2 from the germline V gene are LGHDT and YNNKEL (reference sequence). The CDR3 DNA sequence: TGTGCCAGCAGCCAAGAATGGGGGGTCGGAGCAGATACGCAGTATTTT. This encodes CASSQEWGVGADTQYF.

This clonotype was recorded a few times. The J gene is TRBJ2-7, the V gene TRBV12-3 or TRBV12-4, with TRBD1 identical over 7 bases. The J segment lost 7 bases and the V segment lost 4 bases, leaving 13 bases of the junction unmatched. The CDR3 has 15 amino acids. The CDR3 DNA sequence: TGTGCCAGCAGTTCAACAGGGGCCCTAAAGGGTGAGCAGTACTTC. Translated, it gives CASSSTGALKGEQYF.

J is TRBJ2-2 and V is TRBV19, with D unresolved. Per germline, CDR1 LNHDA and CDR2 SQIVND (reference sequence). V dropped 8 bases and J dropped 1 base, with 8 bases sitting between them. The CDR3 totals 13 residues. The CDR3 region is CASRQVNTGELFF. CDR3 nucleotides: TGTGCCAGTCGCCAGGTGAACACCGGGGAGCTGTTTTTT.